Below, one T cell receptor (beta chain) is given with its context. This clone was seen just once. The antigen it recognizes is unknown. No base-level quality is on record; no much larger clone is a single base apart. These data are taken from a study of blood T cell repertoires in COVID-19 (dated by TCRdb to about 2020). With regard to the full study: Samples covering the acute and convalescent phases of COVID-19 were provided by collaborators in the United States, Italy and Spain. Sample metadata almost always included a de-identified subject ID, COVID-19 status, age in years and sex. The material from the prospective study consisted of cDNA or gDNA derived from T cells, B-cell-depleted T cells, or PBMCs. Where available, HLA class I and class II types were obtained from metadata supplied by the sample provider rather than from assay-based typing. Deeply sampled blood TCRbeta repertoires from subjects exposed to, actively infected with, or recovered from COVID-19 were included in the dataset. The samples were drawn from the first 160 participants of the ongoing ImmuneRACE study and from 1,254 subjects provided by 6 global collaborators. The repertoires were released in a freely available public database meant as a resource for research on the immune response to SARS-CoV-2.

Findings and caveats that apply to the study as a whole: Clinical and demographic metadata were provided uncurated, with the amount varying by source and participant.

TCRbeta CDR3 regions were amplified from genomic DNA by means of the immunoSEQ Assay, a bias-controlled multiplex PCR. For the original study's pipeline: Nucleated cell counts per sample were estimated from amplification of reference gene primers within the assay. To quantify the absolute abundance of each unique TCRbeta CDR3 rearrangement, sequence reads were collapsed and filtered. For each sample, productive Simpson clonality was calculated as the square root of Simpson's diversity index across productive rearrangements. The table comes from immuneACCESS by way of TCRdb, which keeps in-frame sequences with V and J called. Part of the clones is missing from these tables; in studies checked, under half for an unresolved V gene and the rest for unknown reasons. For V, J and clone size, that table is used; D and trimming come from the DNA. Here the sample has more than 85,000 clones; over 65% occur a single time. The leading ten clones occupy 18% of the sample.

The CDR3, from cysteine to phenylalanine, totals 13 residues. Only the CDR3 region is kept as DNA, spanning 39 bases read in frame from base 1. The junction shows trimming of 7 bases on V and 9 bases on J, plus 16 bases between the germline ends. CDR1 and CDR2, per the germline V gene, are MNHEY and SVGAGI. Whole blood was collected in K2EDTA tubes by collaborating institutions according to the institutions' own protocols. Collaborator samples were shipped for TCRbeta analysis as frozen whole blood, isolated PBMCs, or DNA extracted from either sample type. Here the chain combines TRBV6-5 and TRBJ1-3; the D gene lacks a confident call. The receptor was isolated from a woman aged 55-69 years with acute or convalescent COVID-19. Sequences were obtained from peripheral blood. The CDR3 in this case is CASTPVGAGTIYF. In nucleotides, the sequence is TGTGCCAGCACCCCTGTGGGCGCGGGCACCATATATTTT.